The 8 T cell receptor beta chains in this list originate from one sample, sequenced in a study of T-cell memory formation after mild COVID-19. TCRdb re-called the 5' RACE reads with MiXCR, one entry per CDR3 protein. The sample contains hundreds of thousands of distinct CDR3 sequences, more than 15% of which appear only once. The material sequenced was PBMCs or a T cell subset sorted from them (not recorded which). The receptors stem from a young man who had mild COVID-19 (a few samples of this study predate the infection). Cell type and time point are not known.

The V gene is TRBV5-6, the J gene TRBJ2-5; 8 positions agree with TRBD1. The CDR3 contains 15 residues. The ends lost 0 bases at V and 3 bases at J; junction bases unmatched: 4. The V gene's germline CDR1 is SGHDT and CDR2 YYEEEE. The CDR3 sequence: CASSLVDRVEETQYF. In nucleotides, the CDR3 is TGTGCCAGCAGCTTGGTGGACAGGGTGGAAGAGACCCAGTACTTC.

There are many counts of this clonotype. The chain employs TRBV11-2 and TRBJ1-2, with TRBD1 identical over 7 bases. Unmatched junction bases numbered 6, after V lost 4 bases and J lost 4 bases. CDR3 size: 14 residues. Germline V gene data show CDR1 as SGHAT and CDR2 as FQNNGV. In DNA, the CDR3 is TGTGCCAGCAGCTCCGTCCGACAGGGCTATGGCTACACCTTC. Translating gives CASSSVRQGYGYTF.

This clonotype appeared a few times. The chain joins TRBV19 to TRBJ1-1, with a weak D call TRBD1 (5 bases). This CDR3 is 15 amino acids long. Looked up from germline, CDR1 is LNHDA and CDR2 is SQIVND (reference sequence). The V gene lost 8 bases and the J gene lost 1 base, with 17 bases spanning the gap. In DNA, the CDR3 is TGTGCCAGTGCTCATCGCCGCGACAGGAACACTGAAGCTTTCTTT. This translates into CASAHRRDRNTEAFF.

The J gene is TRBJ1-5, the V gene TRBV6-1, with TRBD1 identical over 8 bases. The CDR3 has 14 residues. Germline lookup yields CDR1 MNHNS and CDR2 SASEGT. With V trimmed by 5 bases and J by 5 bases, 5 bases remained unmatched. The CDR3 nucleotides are TGTGCCAGCAGTCGACAGGGGTTCTATCAGCCCCAGCATTTT. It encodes CASSRQGFYQPQHF.

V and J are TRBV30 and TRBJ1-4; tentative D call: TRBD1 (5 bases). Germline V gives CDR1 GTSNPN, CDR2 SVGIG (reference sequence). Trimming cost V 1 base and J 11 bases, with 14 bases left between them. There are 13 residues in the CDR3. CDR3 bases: TGTGCCTGGAGTGCCCGGGCGGGGGAGAAACTGTTTTTT. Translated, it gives CAWSARAGEKLFF.

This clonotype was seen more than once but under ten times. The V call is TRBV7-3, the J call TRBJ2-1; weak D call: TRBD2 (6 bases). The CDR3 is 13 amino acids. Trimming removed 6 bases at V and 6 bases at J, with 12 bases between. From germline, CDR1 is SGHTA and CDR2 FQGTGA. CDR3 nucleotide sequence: TGTGCCAGCAGTAATCTGGGGGGCAATGAGCAGTTCTTC. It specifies CASSNLGGNEQFF.

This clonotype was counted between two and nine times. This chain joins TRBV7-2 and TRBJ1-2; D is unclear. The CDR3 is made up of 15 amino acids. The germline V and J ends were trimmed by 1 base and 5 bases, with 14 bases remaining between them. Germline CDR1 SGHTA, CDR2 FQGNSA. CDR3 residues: CASSLDRGIKYGYTF. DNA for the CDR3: TGTGCCAGCAGCTTAGATCGCGGGATCAAATATGGCTACACCTTC.

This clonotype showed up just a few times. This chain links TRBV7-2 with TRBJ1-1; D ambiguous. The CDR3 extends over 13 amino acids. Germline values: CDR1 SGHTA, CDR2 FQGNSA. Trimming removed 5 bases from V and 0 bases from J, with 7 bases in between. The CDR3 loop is CASSPHMNTEAFF. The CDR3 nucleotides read TGTGCCAGCAGCCCCCACATGAACACTGAAGCTTTCTTT.